The clone carrying this T cell receptor (beta chain) was picked up many times. Its antigen is unidentified. Researchers amplified the TCR beta CDR3 regions from RNA transcripts. An initial round of RT-PCR targeting the TCR CDR3 relied on the HTBI primer set. TCRdb passed the multiplex PCR reads through MiXCR, listing each CDR3 protein once. The top ten clones hold approximately 20% of a sample with about 560,000 distinct CDR3 sequences, around 17% of them seen once. This entry comes from a study of T cells in Graves' hyperthyroidism and ophthalmopathy. Study-level points and caveats: Prediction of ophthalmopathy progression came a median roughly 6.7 months pre-onset.

The CDR3 totals 18 residues. V lost 2 bases and J lost 0, with 20 bases in between. From germline, CDR1 is DFQATT and CDR2 SNEGSKA (reference sequence). The sequenced sample consisted of blood. The chain is built from TRBV20-1 and TRBJ2-4; either TRBD1 or TRBD2 may fit D (6 bases each). This receptor was obtained from a young woman with Graves' hyperthyroidism. The CDR3 sequence: CSARRRGVVGEAKNIQYF. CDR3 DNA: TGCAGTGCTAGAAGAAGGGGGGTAGTCGGGGAAGCCAAAAACATTCAGTACTTC.